Listed below are T cell receptor beta chains from one sample, sequenced in a study of vaccination effects on CD4 cells after COVID-19. Their antigens are not known. The assay was immunoSEQ multiplex PCR, and TCRdb's table has in-frame clones only and misses some. Among tens of thousands of clones listed, approximately 72% were seen once. The specimen comprised CD4+ T cells from PBMCs cultured with HCoV-NL63 spike peptides, sampled before COVID-19 vaccination. These receptors were collected from a human donor who had a prior SARS-CoV-2 infection. CDR3s include the opening cysteine and the closing phenylalanine or tryptophan. The D gene is left open where the match is weak. Expanded clones get a size class; other rows say once, few or many, or leave the size out.

- | once | TRBJ1-1 | TRBV20-1 | TGCAGTGCTAGTAGTTCGGCGCGGGTCACTGAAGCTTTCTTT | CSASSSARVTEAFF
- | - | TRBJ1-6 | TRBV6-5 | TGTGCCAGCAGTTACTGGCTCAATTCACCCCTCCACTTT | CASSYWLNSPLHF
- | - | TRBJ2-2 | TRBV3-1/TRBV3-2 | TGTGCCAGCAGCCAAGAATGGCCAGTAGGGGGAGTAGACGGGGAGCTGTTTTTT | CASSQEWPVGGVDGELFF
- | - | TRBJ2-7 | TRBV30 | TGTGCCGGCAACGGCGAAACCTACGAGCAGTACTTC | CAGNGETYEQYF
TRBD2 | - | TRBJ2-5 | TRBV7-6 | TGTGCCAGCAGCTTAGTGTGGTCTAGCGGCCAAGAGACCCAGTACTTC | CASSLVWSSGQETQYF
TRBD2 | - | TRBJ2-1 | TRBV3-1/TRBV3-2 | TGTGCCAGCAGCCAAGGTACTAGCGGGACGGAGCAGTTCTTC | CASSQGTSGTEQFF
- | few | TRBJ1-2 | TRBV6-2/TRBV6-3 | TGTGCCAGCAGTTCCCCAGACCTAACAGGGAACTATGGCTACACCTTC | CASSSPDLTGNYGYTF
- | - | TRBJ1-6 | TRBV7-6 | TGTGCCAGCAGCTTAGAAGGGATTATAAATTCACCCCTCCACTTT | CASSLEGIINSPLHF
TRBD1 | - | TRBJ1-4 | TRBV28 | TGTGCCAGCACTCCGGGACAGGGTAATAATGAAAAACTGTTTTTT | CASTPGQGNNEKLFF
TRBD1 | - | TRBJ2-5 | TRBV12-3/TRBV12-4 | TGTGCCAGCAGTTTAAGGGGGCCAGAGACCCAGTACTTC | CASSLRGPETQYF
TRBD1 | - | TRBJ2-7 | TRBV3-1/TRBV3-2 | TGTGCCAGCAGCCTGACAGGGGGCGCTTACGAGCAGTACTTC | CASSLTGGAYEQYF
- | once | TRBJ2-7 | TRBV7-2 | TGTGCCAGCAGCCAATCGGGGCCCCCTAGCCCCTACGAGCAGTACTTC | CASSQSGPPSPYEQYF
TRBD1 | - | TRBJ2-1 | TRBV11-3 | TGTGCCAGCAGCGGGGGACAGGGTGGTGAGCAGTTCTTC | CASSGGQGGEQFF
- | - | TRBJ2-1 | TRBV7-8 | TGTGCCAGCAGCGAGCTTCTTCCAACAGGAAATGAGCAGTTCTTC | CASSELLPTGNEQFF